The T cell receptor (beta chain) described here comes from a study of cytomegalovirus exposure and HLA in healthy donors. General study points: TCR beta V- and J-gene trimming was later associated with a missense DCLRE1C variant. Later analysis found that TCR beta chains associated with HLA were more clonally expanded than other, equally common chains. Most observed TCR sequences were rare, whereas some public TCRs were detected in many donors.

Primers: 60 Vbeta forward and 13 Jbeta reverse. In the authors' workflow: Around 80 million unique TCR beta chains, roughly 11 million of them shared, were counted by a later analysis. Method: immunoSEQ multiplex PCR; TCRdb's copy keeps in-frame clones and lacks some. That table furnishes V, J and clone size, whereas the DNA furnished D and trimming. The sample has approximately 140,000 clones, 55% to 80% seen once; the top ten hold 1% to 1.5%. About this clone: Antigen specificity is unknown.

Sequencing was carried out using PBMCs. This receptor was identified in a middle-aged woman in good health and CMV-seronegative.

The DNA for the CDR3 is TGTGCCAGCAGCTTTACAGACTCTGGAAACACCATATATTTT. Its protein product is CASSFTDSGNTIYF. The chain links TRBV7-9 to TRBJ1-3; D is ambiguous. The length of the CDR3 is 14 residues. Looked up from germline, CDR1 is SEHNR and CDR2 is FQNEAQ (reference sequence). Trimming took off 3 bases at V and 0 bases at J, with 6 bases between the two ends. The full variable domain, rest sourced from reference TRBV7-9 and TRBJ1-3, is DTGVSQNPRHKITKRGQNVTFRCDPISEHNRLYWYRQTLGQGPEFLTYFQNEAQLEKSRLLSDRFSAERPKGSFSTLEIQRTEQGDSAMYLCASSFTDSGNTIYFGEGSWLTVV.